Following are 5 T cell receptor beta chains from one sample sequenced in a study of blood T cell repertoires in COVID-19. Sequenced by immunoSEQ multiplex PCR; TCRdb stores in-frame clones only, minus some. Here the sample spans 100,000 to 150,000 clones, 70% to 90% being singletons. Sequencing was done on a sample of peripheral blood. Receptors originate from a human donor in a cohort sampled during active COVID-19.

This clone was detected a few times. The chain carries TRBV9 and TRBJ2-3; 8 bases line up with TRBD1. Germline V gene sequence: CDR1 SGDLS, CDR2 YYNGEE. This CDR3 has 15 residues. V dropped 1 base and J dropped 4; count of bases not matched to a gene: 5. The CDR3 sequence: CASSVQGAGADTQYF. CDR3 DNA sequence: TGTGCCAGCAGCGTACAGGGGGCTGGAGCAGATACGCAGTATTTT.

This clone appeared a few times. The chain couples TRBV11-2 to TRBJ2-7; TRBD2 aligns across 12 bases. V lost 4 bases and J lost 3; bases outside the gene matches: 7. Per the germline V gene, CDR1 is SGHAT and CDR2 is FQNNGV. The CDR3 length is 16 residues. In DNA, the CDR3 is TGTGCCAGCAGCTACCTAGCGGGAGGGCCGGTCTACGAGCAGTACTTC. Its translation: CASSYLAGGPVYEQYF.

This sequence joins TRBV28 and TRBJ2-1, with a tentative D call TRBD1 (5 bases). Trimming took off 1 base at V and 13 bases at J, with 11 bases between the two ends. The CDR3 sequence is 12 residues long. Germline V gives CDR1 MDHEN, CDR2 SYDVKM. The CDR3 DNA reads as TGTGCCAGCAGTTTATTAGGGGCGTACCAGTTCTTC. Amino acids: CASSLLGAYQFF.

The chain's CDR3 is CASSSGQVYNSPLHF. CDR3 DNA sequence: TGTGCCAGCAGCAGTGGACAGGTTTATAATTCACCCCTCCACTTT. V gene TRBV14 combines with J gene TRBJ1-6, with TRBD1 identical over 7 bases. CDR1 and CDR2 from the germline V gene are SGHDN and FVKESK. This CDR3 is 15 amino acids long. Trimming removed 5 bases from V and 4 bases from J; junction bases left unmatched: 5.

The chain carries TRBV5-6 and TRBJ2-7, with D possibly being TRBD2 (5 bases). The CDR3 is 14 residues long. Germline V gives CDR1 SGHDT, CDR2 YYEEEE. Trimming stripped 5 bases from V and 0 bases from J, with 12 bases between. The CDR3: CASSFVGSSYEQYF. CDR3 sequence (DNA): TGTGCCAGCAGTTTTGTGGGGAGCTCCTACGAGCAGTACTTC.